This T cell receptor (beta chain) emerged from a study of OX40 agonist ivuxolimab in advanced cancers. As for the study in general: Patients were dosed with the agonistic anti-OX40 (CD134) antibody ivuxolimab. In this trial design, patients received ivuxolimab intravenously at 0.01 to 10 mg/kg every 2 weeks.

V lost 6 bases and J lost 0, with 12 bases in between. CDR1 is LNHDA and CDR2 is SQIVND in the germline V gene (reference sequence). CDR3 length equals 15 residues. Some clones are missing from TCRdb's copy, which holds only in-frame ones; the method was immunoSEQ multiplex PCR. The sample gives 60,000 to 85,000 clones, 87% of which show up once; 0.45% to 0.55% is in the top ten. The V and J genes are TRBV19 and TRBJ2-4; the D gene could be TRBD1 or TRBD2 (5 bases each). Sequencing was performed on CD4+ or CD8+ T cells sorted from blood, taken in a trial of the OX40 agonist ivuxolimab. The sequence was collected from an adult with an advanced solid tumor such as melanoma, head and neck, liver or kidney cancer. CDR3 DNA: TGTGCCAGTAGCCGTGAGGGGCGAGCCAAAAACATTCAGTACTTC. Its translation is CASSREGRAKNIQYF.